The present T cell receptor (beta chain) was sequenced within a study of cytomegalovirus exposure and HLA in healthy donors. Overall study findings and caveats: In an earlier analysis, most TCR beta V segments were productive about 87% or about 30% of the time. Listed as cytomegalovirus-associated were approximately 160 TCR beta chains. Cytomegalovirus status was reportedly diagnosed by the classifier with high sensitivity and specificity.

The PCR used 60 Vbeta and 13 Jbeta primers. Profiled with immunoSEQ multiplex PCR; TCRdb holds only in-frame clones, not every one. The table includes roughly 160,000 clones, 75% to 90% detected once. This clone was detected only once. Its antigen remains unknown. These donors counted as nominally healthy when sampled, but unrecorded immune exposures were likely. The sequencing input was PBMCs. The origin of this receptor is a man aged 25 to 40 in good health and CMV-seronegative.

The CDR3 sequence is CAWGMTQTGNTIYF. CDR3 nucleotide sequence: TGTGCCTGGGGTATGACTCAAACTGGAAACACCATATATTTT. This chain connects TRBV30 to TRBJ1-3; D call uncertain. CDR3 length equals 14 residues. Deletions cut 5 bases from V and 2 bases from J, with 13 bases between. Germline V CDR1 and CDR2: GTSNPN, SVGIG (reference sequence). The variable domain in full, completed from reference TRBV30 and TRBJ1-3, reads SQTIHQWPATLVQPVGSPLSLECTVEGTSNPNLYWYRQAAGRGLQLLFYSVGIGQISSEVPQNLSASRPQDRQFILSSKKLLLSDSGFYLCAWGMTQTGNTIYFGEGSWLTVV.